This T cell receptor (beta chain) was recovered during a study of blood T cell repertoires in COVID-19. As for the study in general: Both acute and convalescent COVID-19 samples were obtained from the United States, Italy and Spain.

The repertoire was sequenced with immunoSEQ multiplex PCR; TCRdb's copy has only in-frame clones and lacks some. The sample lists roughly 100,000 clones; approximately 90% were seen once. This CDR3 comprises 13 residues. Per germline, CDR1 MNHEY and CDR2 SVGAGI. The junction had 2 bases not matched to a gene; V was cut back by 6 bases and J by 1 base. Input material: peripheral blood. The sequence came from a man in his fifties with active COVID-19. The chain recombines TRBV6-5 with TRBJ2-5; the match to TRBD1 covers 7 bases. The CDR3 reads CASRRTGQETQYF. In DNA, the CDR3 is TGTGCCAGCAGGCGGACAGGCCAAGAGACCCAGTACTTC.